The rows below give T cell receptor beta chains drawn from one sample of a study of response to subunit inactivated influenza vaccine. One entry per CDR3 protein, called by TCRdb with MiXCR from the RT-PCR reads. This table has 430,000 or so distinct CDR3 sequences, 9.5% to 12% appearing once. The starting material was PBMCs from blood, obtained about 6 weeks after vaccination. The receptors originated from a middle-aged man who received an inactivated influenza vaccine. Both conserved end residues are part of each CDR3. A D gene is named only where the DNA matches it firmly. Size values are once, few and many counts, or a class for expanded clones, and some rows have none.

size	J	D	V	CDR3	DNA
few	TRBJ1-2	-	TRBV2	CASSEEGSWYGYTF	TGTGCCAGCAGTGAAGAAGGGTCCTGGTATGGCTACACCTTC
-	TRBJ2-7	-	TRBV9	CASSKEALSSYEQYF	TGTGCCAGCAGCAAAGAGGCGTTGAGCTCCTACGAGCAGTACTTC
many	TRBJ2-7	-	TRBV6-2/TRBV6-3	CATLRNPYEQYF	TGTGCCACCCTCAGGAATCCCTACGAGCAGTACTTC
many	TRBJ2-6	-	TRBV29-1	CSVELAGSPSSGANVLTF	TGCAGCGTTGAATTGGCCGGCAGCCCGAGCTCTGGGGCCAACGTCCTGACTTTC
-	TRBJ2-7	TRBD1	TRBV25-1	CASRTTGGRVYEQYF	TGTGCCAGCAGGACAACAGGGGGGCGAGTCTACGAGCAGTACTTC
-	TRBJ2-2	TRBD1	TRBV10-3	CAISGGYAGTGELFF	TGTGCCATCTCAGGGGGATACGCGGGCACCGGGGAGCTGTTTTTT
many	TRBJ2-7	-	TRBV25-1	CASSGTGIRGNYEQYF	TGTGCCAGCAGTGGCACCGGGATAAGGGGAAATTACGAGCAGTACTTC
few	TRBJ2-5	-	TRBV7-9	CASSLGLGFQETQYF	TGTGCCAGCAGCTTAGGTCTGGGTTTCCAAGAGACCCAGTACTTC
-	TRBJ2-3	-	TRBV5-6	CASSLRARSSTDTQYF	TGTGCCAGCAGCCTTCGGGCCCGATCTAGCACAGATACGCAGTATTTT
-	TRBJ2-6	-	TRBV4-2	CASSQDRSVHSIVTGANVLTF	TGTGCCAGCAGCCAGGACCGATCGGTACACTCTATTGTCACTGGGGCCAACGTCCTGACTTTC
-	TRBJ2-7	-	TRBV11-2	CASSSLKRRGKNEQYF	TGTGCCAGCAGCTCACTCAAAAGGAGAGGGAAGAACGAGCAGTACTTC
many	TRBJ2-4	-	TRBV28	CASSLAGLGEENIQYF	TGTGCCAGCAGTTTAGCCGGACTGGGAGAGGAAAACATTCAGTACTTC
few	TRBJ1-4	-	TRBV6-1	CASSEMGEKLFF	TGTGCCAGCAGTGAAATGGGCGAAAAACTGTTTTTT
few	TRBJ1-6	-	TRBV4-2	CASSQGLHSPLHF	TGTGCCAGCAGCCAAGGGCTTCACTCACCCCTCCACTTT
-	TRBJ2-7	-	TRBV23-1	CASSPRTPYEQYF	TGCGCCAGCAGTCCAAGGACCCCCTACGAGCAGTACTTC
-	TRBJ1-1	TRBD1	TRBV27	CASRGTGMNTEAFF	TGTGCCAGCAGAGGGACAGGCATGAACACTGAAGCTTTCTTT
few	TRBJ1-2	-	TRBV5-6	CASSYPGQPYGYTF	TGTGCCAGCAGCTACCCCGGGCAGCCATATGGCTACACCTTC
-	TRBJ2-5	TRBD1	TRBV5-1	CASSLAGTGLIGETQYF	TGCGCCAGCAGCTTGGCCGGGACAGGGCTGATTGGGGAGACCCAGTACTTC
many	TRBJ2-5	-	TRBV11-2	CASSLSLGKETQYF	TGTGCCAGCAGCTTATCGTTGGGGAAAGAGACCCAGTACTTC